The 5 T cell receptor beta chains listed next were all sequenced from one sample in a study of CD8+ T cells in alopecia areata. The sequencing template was cDNA reverse transcribed from extracted RNA. TCRdb keeps only in-frame clones here, not all; method: immunoSEQ multiplex PCR. The sample consists of approximately 210,000 clones, roughly 66% of them appearing once. Treatment specified: oral pan-JAK inhibitor, 5-10 mg twice daily. The sequenced sample was CD4+ T cells sorted from blood, obtained between weeks 43 and 45, from a patient treated with tofacitinib. These TCRs come from a human donor with alopecia areata.

The chain joins TRBV29-1 to TRBJ2-1, with D possibly being TRBD1 or TRBD2 (5 bases each). The length of the CDR3 is 16 residues. Germline lookup yields CDR1 SQVTM and CDR2 ANQGSEA. Trimming cost V 2 bases and J 2 bases, with 16 bases left between them. Here the CDR3 DNA reads TGCAGCGTTGAATCGGCCTTTGGGGGACCCTACAATGAGCAGTTCTTC. Its translation: CSVESAFGGPYNEQFF.

The chain links TRBV27 to TRBJ1-5; unclear D gene. Germline CDR1 reads MNHEY; CDR2 reads SMNVEV (reference sequence). CDR3 length: 14 amino acids. Trimming took off 6 bases at V and 3 bases at J, with 12 bases between the two ends. CDR3 loop: CASSRPGYNQPQHF. Here the CDR3 DNA reads TGTGCCAGCAGCCGTCCGGGGTACAATCAGCCCCAGCATTTT.

This clone turned up a few times. J is TRBJ2-3 and V is TRBV9; the D gene is possibly TRBD1 (6 bases). V lost 5 bases and J 6 bases, leaving 10 bases between the germline ends. CDR3 length: 12 amino acids. From germline, CDR1 is SGDLS and CDR2 YYNGEE. The CDR3 DNA follows: TGTGCCAGCAGTCAGGGGATGGATACGCAGTATTTT. Translated: CASSQGMDTQYF.

This clone has only a few counts. This rearrangement joins TRBV30 to TRBJ2-2, with a weak D call TRBD1 (6 bases). The CDR3 covers 13 residues. CDR1 and CDR2 (germline): GTSNPN, SVGIG (reference sequence). V lost 7 bases to trimming and J lost 9 bases, with 18 bases between them. CDR3 sequence: CAFRTVPRRELFF. CDR3 DNA: TGTGCCTTCCGGACAGTACCTAGGCGGGAGCTGTTTTTT.

V is TRBV30 and J is TRBJ1-3; D gene ambiguous. This CDR3 has 13 amino acids. V dropped 2 bases and J dropped 1 base, with 6 bases sitting between them. Germline V gene sequence: CDR1 GTSNPN, CDR2 SVGIG (reference sequence). CDR3 sequence (DNA): TGTGCCTGGAGTAAATCATCTGGAAACACCATATATTTT. Translation: CAWSKSSGNTIYF.